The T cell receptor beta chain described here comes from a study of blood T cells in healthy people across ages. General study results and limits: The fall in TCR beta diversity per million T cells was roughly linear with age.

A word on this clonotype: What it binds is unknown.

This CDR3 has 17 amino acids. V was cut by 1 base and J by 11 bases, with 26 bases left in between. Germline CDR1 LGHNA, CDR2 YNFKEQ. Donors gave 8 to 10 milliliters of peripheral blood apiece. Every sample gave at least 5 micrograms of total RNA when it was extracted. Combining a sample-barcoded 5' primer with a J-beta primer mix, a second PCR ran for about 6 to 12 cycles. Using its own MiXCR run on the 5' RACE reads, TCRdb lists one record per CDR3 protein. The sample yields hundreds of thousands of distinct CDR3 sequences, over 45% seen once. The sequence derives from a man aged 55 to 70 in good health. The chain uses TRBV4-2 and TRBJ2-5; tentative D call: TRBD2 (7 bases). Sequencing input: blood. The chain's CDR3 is CASSQALLRGAGNEQYF. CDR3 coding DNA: TGTGCCAGCAGCCAAGCCCTCCTTCGGGGGGCGGGGAATGAGCAGTACTTC.